This passage covers 3 T cell receptor beta chains from one sample sequenced in a study of Ad26.COV2.S vaccination and SARS-CoV-2 variants. Libraries were prepared by immunoSEQ multiplex PCR; TCRdb keeps only in-frame clonotypes and omits some of them. The table records some 520,000 clones, 70% to 90% of them present only once. Treatment denoted: 19 received Ad26.COV2.S at low or high dose, single or two shots; several received placebo; per-sample allocation not given. Specimen acquisition occurred on day 63 following the initial vaccine or placebo injection. Here the sequenced sample was peripheral blood, taken in a trial of Ad26.COV2.S vaccine versus placebo. The receptors originated from a person between 18 and 59 years old who received the Ad26.COV2.S COVID-19 vaccine or a placebo.

The V and J genes are TRBV7-3 and TRBJ2-5; D perhaps matches TRBD1 (5 bases). CDR1 and CDR2 (germline): SGHTA, FQGTGA. V lost 1 base, J lost 4 bases, and 7 bases lay in between. The CDR3 contains 13 residues. For the CDR3, the DNA is TGTGCCAGCAGCTTAATGACAGCAGAGACCCAGTACTTC. Translated: CASSLMTAETQYF.

The V and J genes are TRBV7-9 and TRBJ1-5; D gene uncertain. Per germline, CDR1 SEHNR and CDR2 FQNEAQ (reference sequence). V shed 2 bases and J shed 5 bases, with 10 bases lying between them. The length of the CDR3 is 14 residues. The CDR3 sequence: CASSLPGFDQPQHF. The CDR3 DNA follows: TGTGCCAGCAGCTTACCGGGGTTCGATCAGCCCCAGCATTTT.

The count of this clone is one. This chain connects TRBV19 to TRBJ2-2; perhaps TRBD2 as D (5 bases). V shed 5 bases and J shed 6 bases, with 19 bases lying between them. The CDR3 is 16 residues long. The V gene's germline CDR1 is LNHDA and CDR2 SQIVND (reference sequence). For the CDR3, the DNA is TGTGCCAGTAGTCTCTATCCCCGGGGTTTGTCCGGGGAGCTGTTTTTT. It translates to CASSLYPRGLSGELFF.